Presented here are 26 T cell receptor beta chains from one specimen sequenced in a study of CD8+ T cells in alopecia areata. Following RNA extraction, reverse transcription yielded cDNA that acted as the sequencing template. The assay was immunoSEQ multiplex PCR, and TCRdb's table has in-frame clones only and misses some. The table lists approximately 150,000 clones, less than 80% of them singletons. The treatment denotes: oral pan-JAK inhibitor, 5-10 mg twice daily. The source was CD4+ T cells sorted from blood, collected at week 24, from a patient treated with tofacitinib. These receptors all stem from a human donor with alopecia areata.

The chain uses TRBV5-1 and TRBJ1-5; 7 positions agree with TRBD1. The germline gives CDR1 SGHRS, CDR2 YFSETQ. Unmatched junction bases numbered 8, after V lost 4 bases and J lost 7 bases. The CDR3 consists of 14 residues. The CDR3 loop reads CASSLGTAGQPQHF. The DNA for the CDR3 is TGCGCCAGCAGCCTTGGGACAGCAGGACAGCCCCAGCATTTT.

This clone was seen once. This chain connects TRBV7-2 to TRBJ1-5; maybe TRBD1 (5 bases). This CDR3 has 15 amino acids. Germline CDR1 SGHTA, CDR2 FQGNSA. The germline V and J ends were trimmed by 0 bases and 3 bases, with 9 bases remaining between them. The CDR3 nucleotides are TGTGCCAGCAGCTTAGCAGCAGGGATCAATCAGCCCCAGCATTTT. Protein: CASSLAAGINQPQHF. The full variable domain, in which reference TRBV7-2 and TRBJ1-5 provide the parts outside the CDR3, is GAGVSQSPSNKVTEKGKDVELRCDPISGHTALYWYRQSLGQGLEFLIYFQGNSAPDKSGLPSDRFSAERTGGSVSTLTIQRTQQEDSAVYLCASSLAAGINQPQHFGDGTRLSIL.

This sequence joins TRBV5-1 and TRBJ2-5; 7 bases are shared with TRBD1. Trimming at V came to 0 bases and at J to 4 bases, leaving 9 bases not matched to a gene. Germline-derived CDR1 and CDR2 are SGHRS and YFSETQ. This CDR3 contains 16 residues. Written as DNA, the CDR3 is TGCGCCAGCAGCTTGGCCGGGACAGCTCAACTAGAGACCCAGTACTTC. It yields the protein CASSLAGTAQLETQYF.

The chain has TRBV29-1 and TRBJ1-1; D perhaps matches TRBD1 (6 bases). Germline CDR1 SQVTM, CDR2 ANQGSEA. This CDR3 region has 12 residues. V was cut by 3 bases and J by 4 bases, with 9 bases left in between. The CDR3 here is CSVDVGGTEAFF. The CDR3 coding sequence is TGCAGCGTTGACGTAGGGGGCACTGAAGCTTTCTTT.

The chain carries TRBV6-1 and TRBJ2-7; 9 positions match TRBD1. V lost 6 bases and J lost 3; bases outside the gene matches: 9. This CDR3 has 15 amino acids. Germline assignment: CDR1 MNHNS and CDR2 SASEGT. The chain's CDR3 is CASRYKGQGHYEQYF. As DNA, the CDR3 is TGTGCCAGCAGATATAAAGGACAGGGGCACTACGAGCAGTACTTC.

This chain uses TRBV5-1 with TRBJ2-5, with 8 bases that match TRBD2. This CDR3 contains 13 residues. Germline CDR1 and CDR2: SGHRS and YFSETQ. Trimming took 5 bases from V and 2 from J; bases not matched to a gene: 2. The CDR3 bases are TGCGCCAGCAGTCCTAGCGGGCAAGAGACCCAGTACTTC. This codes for CASSPSGQETQYF. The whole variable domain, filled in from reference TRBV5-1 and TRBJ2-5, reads KAGVTQTPRYLIKTRGQQVTLSCSPISGHRSVSWYQQTPGQGLQFLFEYFSETQRNKGNFPGRFSGRQFSNSRSEMNVSTLELGDSALYLCASSPSGQETQYFGPGTRLLVL.

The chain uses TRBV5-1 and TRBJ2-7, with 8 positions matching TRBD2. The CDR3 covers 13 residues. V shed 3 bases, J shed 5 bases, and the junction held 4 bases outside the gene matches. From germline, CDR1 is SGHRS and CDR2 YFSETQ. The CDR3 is CASSWRGEDEQYF. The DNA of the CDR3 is TGCGCCAGCAGCTGGCGGGGGGAGGACGAGCAGTACTTC.

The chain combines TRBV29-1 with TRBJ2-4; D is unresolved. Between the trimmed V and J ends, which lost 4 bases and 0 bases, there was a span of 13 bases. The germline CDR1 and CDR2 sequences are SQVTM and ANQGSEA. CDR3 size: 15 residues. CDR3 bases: TGCAGCGTTGCCCTGGGTGGGGTAGCCAAAAACATTCAGTACTTC. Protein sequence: CSVALGGVAKNIQYF.

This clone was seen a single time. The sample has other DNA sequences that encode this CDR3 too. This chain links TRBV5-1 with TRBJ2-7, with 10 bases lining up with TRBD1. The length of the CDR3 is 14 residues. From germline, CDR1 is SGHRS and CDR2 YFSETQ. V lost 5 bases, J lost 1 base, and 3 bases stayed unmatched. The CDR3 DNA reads TGCGCCAGCAGTACGGGACAGGGGTCCTACGAGCAGTACTTC. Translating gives CASSTGQGSYEQYF.

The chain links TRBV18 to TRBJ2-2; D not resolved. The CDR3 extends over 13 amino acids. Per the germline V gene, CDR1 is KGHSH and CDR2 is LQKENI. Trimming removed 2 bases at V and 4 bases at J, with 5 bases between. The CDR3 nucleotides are TGTGCCAGCTCACCAGAGGTCACCGGGGAGCTGTTTTTT. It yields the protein CASSPEVTGELFF. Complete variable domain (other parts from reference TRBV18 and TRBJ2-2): NAGVMQNPRHLVRRRGQEARLRCSPMKGHSHVYWYRQLPEEGLKFMVYLQKENIIDESGMPKERFSAEFPKEGPSILRIQQVVRGDSAAYFCASSPEVTGELFFGEGSRLTVL.

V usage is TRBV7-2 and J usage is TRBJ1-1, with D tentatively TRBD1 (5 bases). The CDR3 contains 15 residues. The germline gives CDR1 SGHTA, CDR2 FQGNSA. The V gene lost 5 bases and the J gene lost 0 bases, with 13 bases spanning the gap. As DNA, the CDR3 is TGTGCCAGCAGCGGACGGAGGGGACTGAACACTGAAGCTTTCTTT. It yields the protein CASSGRRGLNTEAFF.

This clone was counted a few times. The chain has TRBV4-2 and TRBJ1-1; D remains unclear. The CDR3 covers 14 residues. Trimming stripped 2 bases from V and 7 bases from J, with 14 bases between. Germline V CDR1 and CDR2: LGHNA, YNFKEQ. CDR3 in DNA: TGTGCCAGCAGCCAACCAGATTCGCAGTATGAAGCTTTCTTT. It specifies CASSQPDSQYEAFF.

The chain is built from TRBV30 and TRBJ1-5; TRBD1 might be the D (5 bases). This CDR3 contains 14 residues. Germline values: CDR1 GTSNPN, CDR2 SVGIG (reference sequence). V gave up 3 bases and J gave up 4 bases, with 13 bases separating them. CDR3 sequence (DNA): TGTGCCTGGAGCGGAGGGACCGGTAATCAGCCCCAGCATTTT. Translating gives CAWSGGTGNQPQHF. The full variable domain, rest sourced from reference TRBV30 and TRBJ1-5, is SQTIHQWPATLVQPVGSPLSLECTVEGTSNPNLYWYRQAAGRGLQLLFYSVGIGQISSEVPQNLSASRPQDRQFILSSKKLLLSDSGFYLCAWSGGTGNQPQHFGDGTRLSIL.

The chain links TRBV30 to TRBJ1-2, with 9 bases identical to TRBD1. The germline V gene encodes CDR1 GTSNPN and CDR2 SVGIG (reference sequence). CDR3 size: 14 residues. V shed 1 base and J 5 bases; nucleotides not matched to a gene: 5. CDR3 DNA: TGTGCCTGGAGTGCAACAGGGGGCGCTTATGGCTACACCTTC. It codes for CAWSATGGAYGYTF.

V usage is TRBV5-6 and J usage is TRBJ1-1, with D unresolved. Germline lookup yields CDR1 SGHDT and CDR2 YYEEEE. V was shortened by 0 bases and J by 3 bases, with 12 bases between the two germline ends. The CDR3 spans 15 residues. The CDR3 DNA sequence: TGTGCCAGCAGCTTGGTGGAGGGAAAGGACACTGAAGCTTTCTTT. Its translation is CASSLVEGKDTEAFF.

The CDR3 here is CAWSHQGGTQYF. For the CDR3, the DNA is TGTGCCTGGAGTCATCAAGGAGGTACGCAGTATTTT. This rearrangement joins TRBV30 to TRBJ2-3, with D possibly matching TRBD2 (5 bases). The V and J ends lost 2 bases and 8 bases respectively, with 11 bases between them. The CDR3 is 12 residues long. The V gene's germline CDR1 is GTSNPN and CDR2 SVGIG (reference sequence).

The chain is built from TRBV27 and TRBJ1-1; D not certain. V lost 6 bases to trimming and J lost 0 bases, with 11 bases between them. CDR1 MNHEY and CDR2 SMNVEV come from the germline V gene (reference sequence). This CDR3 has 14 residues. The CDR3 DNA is TGTGCCAGCAGCTCTCATGGGATGAACACTGAAGCTTTCTTT. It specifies CASSSHGMNTEAFF.

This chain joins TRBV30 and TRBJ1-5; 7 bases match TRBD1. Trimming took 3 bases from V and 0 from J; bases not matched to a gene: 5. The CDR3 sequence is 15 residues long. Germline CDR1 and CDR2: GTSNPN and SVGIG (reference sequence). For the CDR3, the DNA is TGTGCCTGGAGCCCGACAGGGAATAGCAATCAGCCCCAGCATTTT. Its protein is CAWSPTGNSNQPQHF.

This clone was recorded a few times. CDR3 protein: CAWSRGGSPLHF. Here the CDR3 DNA reads TGTGCCTGGAGTAGGGGTGGATCACCCCTCCACTTT. The chain uses TRBV30 and TRBJ1-6; a possible D gene is TRBD1 (5 bases). This CDR3 comprises 12 residues. The germline V gene has CDR1 GTSNPN and CDR2 SVGIG (reference sequence). V gave up 2 bases and J gave up 10 bases, with 9 bases separating them.

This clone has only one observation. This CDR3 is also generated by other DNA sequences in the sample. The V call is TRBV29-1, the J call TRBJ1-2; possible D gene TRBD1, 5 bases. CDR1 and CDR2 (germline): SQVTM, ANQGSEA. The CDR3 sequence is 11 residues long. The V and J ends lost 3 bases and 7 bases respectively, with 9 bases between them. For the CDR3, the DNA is TGCAGCGTTGAGAGGGGCTCTGGCTACACCTTC. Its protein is CSVERGSGYTF.

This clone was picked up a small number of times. The CDR3 reads CASSYSGGTQYF. The CDR3 DNA sequence: TGTGCCAGCAGTTACTCCGGGGGGACCCAGTACTTC. The chain has TRBV6-6 and TRBJ2-5; D perhaps matches TRBD2 (6 bases). CDR1 and CDR2 from the germline V gene are MNHNY and SVGAGI (reference sequence). Between the trimmed V and J ends, which lost 0 bases and 7 bases, there was a span of 6 bases. The CDR3 covers 12 residues.

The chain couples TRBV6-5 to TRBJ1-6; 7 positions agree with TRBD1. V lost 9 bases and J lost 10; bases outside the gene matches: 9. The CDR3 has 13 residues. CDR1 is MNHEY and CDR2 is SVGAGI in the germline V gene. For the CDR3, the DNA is TGTGCCAGTCGGGGACAGTCAATCTCACCCCTCCACTTT. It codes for CASRGQSISPLHF.

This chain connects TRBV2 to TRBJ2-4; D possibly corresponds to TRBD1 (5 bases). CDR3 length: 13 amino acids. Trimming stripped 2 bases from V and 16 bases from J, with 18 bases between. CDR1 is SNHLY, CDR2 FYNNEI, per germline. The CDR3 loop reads CASSEMVTAWIYF. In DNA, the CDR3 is TGTGCCAGCAGTGAAATGGTGACAGCTTGGATATACTTC.

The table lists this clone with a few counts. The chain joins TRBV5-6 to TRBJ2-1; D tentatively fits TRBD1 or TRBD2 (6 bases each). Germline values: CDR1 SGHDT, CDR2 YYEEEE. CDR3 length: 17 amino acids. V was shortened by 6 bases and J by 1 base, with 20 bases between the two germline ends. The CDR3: CASNNHQRGPSYNEQFF. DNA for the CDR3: TGTGCCAGCAACAATCACCAACGGGGGCCATCCTACAATGAGCAGTTCTTC.

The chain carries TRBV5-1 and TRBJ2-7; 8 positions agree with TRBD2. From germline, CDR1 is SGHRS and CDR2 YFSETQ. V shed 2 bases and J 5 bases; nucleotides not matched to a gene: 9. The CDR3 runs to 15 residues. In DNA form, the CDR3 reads TGCGCCAGCAGCTTACGGACTAGCTCCGCTCACGAGCAGTACTTC. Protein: CASSLRTSSAHEQYF.

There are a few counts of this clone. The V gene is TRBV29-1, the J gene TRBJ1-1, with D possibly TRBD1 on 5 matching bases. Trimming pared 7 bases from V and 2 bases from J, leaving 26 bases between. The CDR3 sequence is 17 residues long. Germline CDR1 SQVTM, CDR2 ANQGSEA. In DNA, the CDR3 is TGCAGCGCAAAGCAGGGTCGGGGTTTCAACCTAAACACTGAAGCTTTCTTT. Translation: CSAKQGRGFNLNTEAFF.